The 16 T cell receptor beta chains reported below all come from one sample, sequenced in a study of OX40 agonist ivuxolimab in advanced cancers. Profiled with immunoSEQ multiplex PCR; TCRdb holds only in-frame clones, not every one. The sample includes about 64,000 clones, 75% to 95% of them seen just once. The sequencing used CD4+ or CD8+ T cells sorted from blood, collected in a trial of the OX40 agonist ivuxolimab. The receptors originated from an adult with an advanced solid tumor such as melanoma, head and neck, liver or kidney cancer.

This chain links TRBV11-3 with TRBJ1-5; D remains unclear. Between the trimmed V and J ends, which lost 5 bases and 6 bases, there was a span of 11 bases. The CDR3 totals 13 residues. The germline V gene encodes CDR1 SGHNT and CDR2 YENEEA. The CDR3 spells CASSIGPGQPQHF. Written as DNA, the CDR3 is TGTGCCAGCAGCATCGGGCCCGGTCAGCCCCAGCATTTT.

In DNA, the CDR3 is TGTGCCAGCAGGCGAGACGGGACCAGATCCTACAATGAGCAGTTCTTC. Protein sequence: CASRRDGTRSYNEQFF. This sequence joins TRBV5-4 and TRBJ2-1; D assignment may be TRBD1 or TRBD2 (5 bases each). The CDR3 length is 16 residues. With 5 bases removed from V and 1 base from J, the gap between germline ends came to 16 bases. Germline lookup yields CDR1 SGHNT and CDR2 YYREEE (reference sequence).

The chain's CDR3 is CASSFDGSSYEQYF. The CDR3, as DNA: TGCGCCAGCAGCTTTGACGGCAGCTCCTACGAGCAGTACTTC. This chain uses TRBV5-1 with TRBJ2-7; D not certain. V dropped 2 bases and J dropped 0 bases, with 9 bases sitting between them. CDR3 size: 14 residues. CDR1 and CDR2 from the germline V gene are SGHRS and YFSETQ.

The chain combines TRBV6-6 with TRBJ1-4; D is undetermined. CDR3 length equals 12 residues. Deletions cut 4 bases from V and 5 bases from J, with 5 bases between. Germline CDR1 is MNHNY and CDR2 is SVGAGI (reference sequence). CDR3 DNA sequence: TGTGCCAGCAGTTTTGGGAATGAAAAACTGTTTTTT. This gives the protein CASSFGNEKLFF.

The chain employs TRBV14 and TRBJ2-7; no clear D gene. Germline loops: CDR1 SGHDN, CDR2 FVKESK. The CDR3 extends over 11 amino acids. Trimming took off 1 base at V and 3 bases at J, with 1 base between the two ends. CDR3 nucleotide sequence: TGTGCCAGCAGCCAAGGCTACGAGCAGTACTTC. It codes for CASSQGYEQYF.

The CDR3, as DNA: TGTGCCAGCAGTTACAATCCGAACACTGAAGCTTTCTTT. Protein product: CASSYNPNTEAFF. V is TRBV6-5 and J is TRBJ1-1, with unresolved D. The CDR3 has 13 residues. The ends were cut back, 2 bases at V and 1 base at J, with 5 bases in the middle. The germline V gene has CDR1 MNHEY and CDR2 SVGAGI.

The chain links TRBV27 to TRBJ2-7; 13 bases are shared with TRBD2. From germline, CDR1 is MNHEY and CDR2 SMNVEV (reference sequence). The V segment lost 4 bases and the J segment 4 bases; nucleotides outside the gene matches: 4. CDR3 length: 15 amino acids. CDR3 sequence reads: CASSSGTSGKYEQYF. The CDR3 nucleotides read TGTGCCAGCAGTTCCGGGACTAGCGGGAAATACGAGCAGTACTTC.

CDR3 region: CASSPTGGGSEQFF. CDR3 DNA sequence: TGTGCCAGCAGCCCCACCGGGGGGGGATCAGAGCAGTTCTTC. The V gene is TRBV7-2, the J gene TRBJ2-1; 8 nucleotides line up with TRBD2. J gave up 10 bases and V 5 bases, and 10 bases lay outside the gene matches. The CDR3 runs to 14 residues. Germline-derived CDR1 and CDR2 are SGHTA and FQGNSA.

This sequence joins TRBV18 and TRBJ1-1, with no clear D. V was shortened by 2 bases and J by 5 bases, with 9 bases between the two germline ends. In germline, CDR1 is KGHSH, CDR2 LQKENI. The CDR3 loop spans 13 amino acids. The DNA of the CDR3 is TGTGCCAGCTCACCAGCAGGTTGGACTGAAGCTTTCTTT. Translation: CASSPAGWTEAFF. Full variable domain (missing parts from reference TRBV18 and TRBJ1-1): NAGVMQNPRHLVRRRGQEARLRCSPMKGHSHVYWYRQLPEEGLKFMVYLQKENIIDESGMPKERFSAEFPKEGPSILRIQQVVRGDSAAYFCASSPAGWTEAFFGQGTRLTVV.

The rearrangement links TRBV6-5 to TRBJ2-7; a weak D match, TRBD1 (6 bases). The V end was cut by 2 bases, the J end by 3 bases, with 11 bases between. CDR1 is MNHEY and CDR2 is SVGAGI in the germline V gene. The CDR3 has 14 residues. Written as DNA, the CDR3 is TGTGCCAGCAGTTACCCGGACAGCCACTACGAGCAGTACTTC. Protein sequence: CASSYPDSHYEQYF.

V is TRBV19 and J is TRBJ2-2, with 7 bases matching TRBD2. V lost 3 bases, J lost 4 bases, and 5 bases stayed unmatched. The CDR3 has 15 amino acids. CDR1 is LNHDA and CDR2 is SQIVND in the germline V gene (reference sequence). The CDR3 DNA reads as TGTGCCAGTAGTATTACGGGAGGTGTCACCGGGGAGCTGTTTTTT. Protein: CASSITGGVTGELFF.

This chain connects TRBV5-5 to TRBJ2-6, with D possibly being TRBD2 (6 bases). The CDR3 is made up of 15 amino acids. CDR1 and CDR2 (germline): SGHKS, YYEKEE (reference sequence). V was trimmed by 3 bases and J by 2 bases, leaving 9 bases between them. The CDR3 sequence: CASSSRLAGANVLTF. In DNA, the CDR3 is TGTGCCAGCAGCTCTCGACTAGCTGGGGCCAACGTCCTGACTTTC.

This clone was counted a single time. The chain carries TRBV13 and TRBJ2-2; TRBD2 matches at 7 bases. Germline trimming cut 5 bases from V and 4 bases from J; bases unmatched to any gene: 7. The CDR3 is 15 amino acids. CDR1 and CDR2 (germline): PRHDT, FYEKMQ (reference sequence). The CDR3 sequence is CASSEPTSSTGELFF. The CDR3 nucleotides are TGTGCCAGCAGCGAGCCGACTAGCAGCACCGGGGAGCTGTTTTTT.

This rearrangement joins TRBV15 to TRBJ2-2, with 11 bases aligning to TRBD1. The CDR3 consists of 14 residues. The junction had 6 bases not matched to a gene; V was cut back by 8 bases and J by 7 bases. CDR1 LNHNV and CDR2 YYDKDF come from the germline V gene (reference sequence). CDR3 in amino acids: CATSPDRGHGELFF. For the CDR3, the DNA is TGTGCCACCTCCCCGGACAGGGGGCACGGGGAGCTGTTTTTT.

The V call is TRBV5-4, the J call TRBJ2-4; D possibly corresponds to TRBD2 (7 bases). The CDR3 has 17 amino acids. Germline CDR1 is SGHNT and CDR2 is YYREEE (reference sequence). Trimming took 4 bases from V and 3 from J, leaving 20 bases between them. The CDR3 reads CASSPGPGGLGKNIQYF. The CDR3 DNA sequence: TGTGCCAGCAGCCCTGGCCCCGGGGGGCTAGGCAAAAACATTCAGTACTTC. The entire variable domain, with the rest obtained from reference TRBV5-4 and TRBJ2-4, is as follows: ETGVTQSPTHLIKTRGQQVTLRCSSQSGHNTVSWYQQALGQGPQFIFQYYREEENGRGNFPPRFSGLQFPNYSSELNVNALELDDSALYLCASSPGPGGLGKNIQYFGAGTRLSVL.

The chain recombines TRBV7-9 with TRBJ1-1; TRBD1 matches 10 bases. Germline V gives CDR1 SEHNR, CDR2 FQNEAQ (reference sequence). The CDR3 spans 15 residues. V trimming: 5 bases; J trimming: 1 base; junction bases outside the gene matches: 4. CDR3 protein: CASSGRQGANTEAFF. In DNA, the CDR3 is TGTGCCAGCAGCGGAAGACAGGGGGCGAACACTGAAGCTTTCTTT.